The T cell receptor beta chain described here comes from a study of cytomegalovirus exposure and HLA in healthy donors. Study outcomes and limitations: Some V segments (TRBV6-2 and TRBV6-3 among them) were excluded as indistinguishable. Researchers reported in a later analysis that a missense DCLRE1C variant was tied to TCR beta V- and J-gene trimming.

Concerning this clone: The antigen is undetermined.

The PCR used 60 Vbeta and 13 Jbeta primers. Profiling relied on immunoSEQ multiplex PCR, and the TCRdb table lists in-frame clones only, not all of them. The profile shows 74,000 or so clones, about 80% of them singletons. The CDR3 runs to 16 residues. Per germline, CDR1 MGHRA and CDR2 YSYEKL. V gave up 5 bases and J gave up 3 bases, with 20 bases separating them. This chain connects TRBV4-1 to TRBJ2-7; tentatively, D is TRBD2 (5 bases). The source of this sequence is a man aged 50 or older in good health and CMV-seropositive. The sequencing sample was made of PBMCs. The CDR3 loop is CASSMFPKRRFYEQYF. As DNA, the CDR3 is TGCGCCAGCAGCATGTTTCCCAAGCGGCGTTTCTACGAGCAGTACTTC.